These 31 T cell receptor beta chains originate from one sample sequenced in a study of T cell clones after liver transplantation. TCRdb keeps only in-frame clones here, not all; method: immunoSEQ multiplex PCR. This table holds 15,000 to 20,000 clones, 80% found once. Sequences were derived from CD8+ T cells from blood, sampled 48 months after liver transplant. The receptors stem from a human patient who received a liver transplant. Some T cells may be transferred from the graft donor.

CDR3 protein: CASSSFPQTSGGLVDTQYF. In DNA form, the CDR3 reads TGTGCCAGCAGCTCGTTTCCGCAAACTAGCGGGGGACTGGTAGATACGCAGTATTTT. The genes are TRBV7-9 and TRBJ2-3; TRBD2 matches at 11 bases. The CDR3 totals 19 residues. Germline assignment: CDR1 SEHNR and CDR2 FQNEAQ (reference sequence). V lost 4 bases, J lost 5 bases, and 17 bases stayed unmatched.

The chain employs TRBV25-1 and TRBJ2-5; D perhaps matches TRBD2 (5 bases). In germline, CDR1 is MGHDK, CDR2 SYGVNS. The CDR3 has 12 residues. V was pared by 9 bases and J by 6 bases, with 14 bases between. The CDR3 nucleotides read TGTGCCAGTACCAAGGACTGGAAGACCCAGTACTTC. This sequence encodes CASTKDWKTQYF.

CDR3 bases: TGCAGCGTTGAAGTCGGGACAGGGGTTCCCGGGGAGCTGTTTTTT. This encodes CSVEVGTGVPGELFF. The chain couples TRBV29-1 to TRBJ2-2, with TRBD1 matching 10 bases. V lost 1 base, J lost 6 bases, and 5 bases stayed unmatched. CDR3 length: 15 residues. Germline CDR1 SQVTM, CDR2 ANQGSEA.

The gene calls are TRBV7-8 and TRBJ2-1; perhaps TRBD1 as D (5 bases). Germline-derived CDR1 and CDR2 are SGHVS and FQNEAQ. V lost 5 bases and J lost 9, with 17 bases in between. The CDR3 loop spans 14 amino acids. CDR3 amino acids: CASSLSQGIGEQFF. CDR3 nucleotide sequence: TGTGCCAGCAGCCTTTCTCAGGGTATCGGTGAGCAGTTCTTC.

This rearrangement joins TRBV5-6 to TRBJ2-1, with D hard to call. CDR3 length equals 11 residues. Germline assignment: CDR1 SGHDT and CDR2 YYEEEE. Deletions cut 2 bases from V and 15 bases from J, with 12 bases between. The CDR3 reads CASSFGPKPFF. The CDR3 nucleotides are TGTGCCAGCAGCTTTGGACCAAAGCCGTTCTTC.

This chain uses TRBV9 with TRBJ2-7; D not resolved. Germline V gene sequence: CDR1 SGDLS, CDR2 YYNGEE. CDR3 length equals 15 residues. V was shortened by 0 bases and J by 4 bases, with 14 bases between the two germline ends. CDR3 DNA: TGTGCCAGCAGCGTAGCACCCCTAGGTAGTTACGAGCAGTACTTC. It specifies CASSVAPLGSYEQYF.

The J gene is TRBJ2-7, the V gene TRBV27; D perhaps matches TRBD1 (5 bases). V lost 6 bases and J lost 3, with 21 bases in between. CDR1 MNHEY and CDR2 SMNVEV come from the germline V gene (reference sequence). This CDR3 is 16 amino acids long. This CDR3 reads CASSPSTGSLNYEQYF. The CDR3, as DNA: TGTGCCAGCAGCCCCTCAACAGGCTCCCTAAACTACGAGCAGTACTTC.

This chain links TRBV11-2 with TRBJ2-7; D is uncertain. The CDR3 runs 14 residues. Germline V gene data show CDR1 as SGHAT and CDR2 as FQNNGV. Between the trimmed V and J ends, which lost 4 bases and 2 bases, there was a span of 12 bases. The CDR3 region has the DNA TGTGCCAGCAGCTCCGACTGGGGTACCTACGAGCAGTACTTC. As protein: CASSSDWGTYEQYF.

Written as DNA, the CDR3 is TGTGCCATCAGTACCTCATCCGGAACCCTCTACGAGCAGTACTTC. Translating gives CAISTSSGTLYEQYF. V is TRBV10-3 and J is TRBJ2-7; no definite D call. In germline, CDR1 is ENHRY, CDR2 SYGVKD. V dropped 5 bases and J dropped 3 bases, with 17 bases sitting between them. The CDR3 spans 15 residues.

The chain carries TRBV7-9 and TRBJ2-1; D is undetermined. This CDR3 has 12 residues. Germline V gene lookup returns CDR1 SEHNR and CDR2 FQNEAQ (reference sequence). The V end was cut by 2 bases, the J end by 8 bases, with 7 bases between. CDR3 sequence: CASSLSWDEQFF. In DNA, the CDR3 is TGTGCCAGCAGCTTAAGCTGGGATGAGCAGTTCTTC.

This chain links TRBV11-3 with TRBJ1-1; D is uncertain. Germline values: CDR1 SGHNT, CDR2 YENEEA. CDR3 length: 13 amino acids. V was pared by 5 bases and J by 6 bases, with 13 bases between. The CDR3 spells CASSPDGEAEAFF. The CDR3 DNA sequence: TGTGCCAGCAGCCCGGATGGTGAGGCTGAAGCTTTCTTT.

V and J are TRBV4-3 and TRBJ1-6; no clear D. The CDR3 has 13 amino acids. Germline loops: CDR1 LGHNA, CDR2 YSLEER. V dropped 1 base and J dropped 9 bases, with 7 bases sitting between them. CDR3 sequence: CASSQALGSPLHF. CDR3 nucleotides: TGCGCCAGCAGCCAAGCTCTCGGTTCACCCCTCCACTTT.

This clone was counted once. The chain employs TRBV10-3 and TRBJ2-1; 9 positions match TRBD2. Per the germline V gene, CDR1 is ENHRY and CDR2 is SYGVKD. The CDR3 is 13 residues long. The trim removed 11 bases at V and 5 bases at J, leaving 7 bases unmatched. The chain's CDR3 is CAAQRGDNNEQFF. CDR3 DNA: TGTGCCGCCCAGCGGGGGGATAACAATGAGCAGTTCTTC.

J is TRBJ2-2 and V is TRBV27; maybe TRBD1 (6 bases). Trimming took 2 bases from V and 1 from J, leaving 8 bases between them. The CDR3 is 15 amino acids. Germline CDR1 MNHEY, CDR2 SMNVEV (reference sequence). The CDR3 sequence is CASSLVGGNTGELFF. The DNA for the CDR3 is TGTGCCAGCAGTTTAGTAGGGGGGAACACCGGGGAGCTGTTTTTT.

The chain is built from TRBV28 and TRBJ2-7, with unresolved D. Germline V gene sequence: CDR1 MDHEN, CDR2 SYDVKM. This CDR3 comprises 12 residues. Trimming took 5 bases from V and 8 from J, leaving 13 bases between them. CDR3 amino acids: CASSVDSLQQYF. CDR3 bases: TGTGCCAGCAGTGTCGATTCACTCCAGCAGTACTTC.

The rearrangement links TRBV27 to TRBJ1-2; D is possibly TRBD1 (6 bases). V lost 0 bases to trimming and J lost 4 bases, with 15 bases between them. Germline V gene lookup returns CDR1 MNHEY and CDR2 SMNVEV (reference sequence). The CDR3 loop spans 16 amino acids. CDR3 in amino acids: CASSLSAGERGYGYTF. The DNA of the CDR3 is TGTGCCAGCAGTTTATCGGCAGGGGAGAGAGGCTATGGCTACACCTTC.

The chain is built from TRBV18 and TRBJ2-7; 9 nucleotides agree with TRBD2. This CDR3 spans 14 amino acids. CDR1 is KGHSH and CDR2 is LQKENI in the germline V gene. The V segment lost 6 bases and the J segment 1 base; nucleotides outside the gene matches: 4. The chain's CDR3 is CASSSSGDSYEQYF. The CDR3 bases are TGTGCCAGCTCCTCTAGCGGGGATTCCTACGAGCAGTACTTC. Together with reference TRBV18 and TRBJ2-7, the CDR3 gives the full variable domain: NAGVMQNPRHLVRRRGQEARLRCSPMKGHSHVYWYRQLPEEGLKFMVYLQKENIIDESGMPKERFSAEFPKEGPSILRIQQVVRGDSAAYFCASSSSGDSYEQYFGPGTRLTVT.

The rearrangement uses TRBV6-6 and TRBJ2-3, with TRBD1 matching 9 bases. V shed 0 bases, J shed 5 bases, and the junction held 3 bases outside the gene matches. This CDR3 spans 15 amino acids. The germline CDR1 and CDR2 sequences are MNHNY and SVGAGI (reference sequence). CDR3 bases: TGTGCCAGCAGTTACTCGGACAGGGGTGAAGATACGCAGTATTTT. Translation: CASSYSDRGEDTQYF.

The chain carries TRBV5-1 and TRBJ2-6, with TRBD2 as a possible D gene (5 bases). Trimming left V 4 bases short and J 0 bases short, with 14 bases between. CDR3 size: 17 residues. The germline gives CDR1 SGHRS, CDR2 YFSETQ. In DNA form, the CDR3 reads TGCGCCAGCAGCAGCACGGGAATCAGCTCTGGGGCCAACGTCCTGACTTTC. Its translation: CASSSTGISSGANVLTF.

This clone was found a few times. The CDR3 DNA reads TGTGCCAGCAGATCACCTTACAGACTCTCTGGAAACACCATATATTTT. The encoded protein is CASRSPYRLSGNTIYF. This chain uses TRBV5-8 with TRBJ1-3; D unresolved. The germline gives CDR1 SGHTS, CDR2 YDEGEE. Trimming took 5 bases from V and 0 from J, leaving 15 bases between them. The CDR3 sequence is 16 residues long.

The CDR3, as DNA: TGTGCCAGCACCGAAGGCGGAACAGGGAACACTGAAGCTTTCTTT. Protein product: CASTEGGTGNTEAFF. The chain carries TRBV2 and TRBJ1-1, with D tentatively TRBD1 (5 bases). Germline assignment: CDR1 SNHLY and CDR2 FYNNEI. V was clipped by 7 bases and J by 1 base, with 16 bases between them. This CDR3 contains 15 residues.

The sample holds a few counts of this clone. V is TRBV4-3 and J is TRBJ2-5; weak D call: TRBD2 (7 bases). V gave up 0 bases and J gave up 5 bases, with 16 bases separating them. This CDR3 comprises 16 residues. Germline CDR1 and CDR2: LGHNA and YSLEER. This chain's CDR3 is CASSQEFAGAAETQYF. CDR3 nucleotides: TGCGCCAGCAGCCAAGAGTTTGCGGGGGCGGCGGAGACCCAGTACTTC.

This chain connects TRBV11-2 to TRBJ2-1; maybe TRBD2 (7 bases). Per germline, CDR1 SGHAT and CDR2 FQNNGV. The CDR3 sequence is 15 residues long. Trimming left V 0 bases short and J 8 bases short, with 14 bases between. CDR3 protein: CASSLDRGALDEQFF. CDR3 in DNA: TGTGCCAGCAGCTTAGATCGGGGGGCGCTGGATGAGCAGTTCTTC.

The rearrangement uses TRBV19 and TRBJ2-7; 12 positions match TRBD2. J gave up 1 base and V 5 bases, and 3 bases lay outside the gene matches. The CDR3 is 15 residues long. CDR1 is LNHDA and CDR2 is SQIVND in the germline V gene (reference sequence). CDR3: CASSAGLAGSYEQYF. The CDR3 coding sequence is TGTGCCAGTAGTGCCGGACTAGCGGGGTCCTACGAGCAGTACTTC.

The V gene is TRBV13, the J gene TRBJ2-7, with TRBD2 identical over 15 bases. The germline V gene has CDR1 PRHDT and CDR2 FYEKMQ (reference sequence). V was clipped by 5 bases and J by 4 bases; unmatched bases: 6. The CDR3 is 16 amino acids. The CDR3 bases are TGTGCCAGCAGCCCGACGGGACTAGCGGGGGGATACGAGCAGTACTTC. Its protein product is CASSPTGLAGGYEQYF.

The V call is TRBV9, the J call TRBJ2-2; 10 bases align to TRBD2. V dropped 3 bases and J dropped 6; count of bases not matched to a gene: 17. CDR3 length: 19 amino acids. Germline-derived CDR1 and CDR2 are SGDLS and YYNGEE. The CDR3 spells CASSARSGELAGDPGELFF. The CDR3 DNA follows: TGTGCCAGCAGCGCGCGGTCCGGTGAGCTAGCGGGAGACCCCGGGGAGCTGTTTTTT.

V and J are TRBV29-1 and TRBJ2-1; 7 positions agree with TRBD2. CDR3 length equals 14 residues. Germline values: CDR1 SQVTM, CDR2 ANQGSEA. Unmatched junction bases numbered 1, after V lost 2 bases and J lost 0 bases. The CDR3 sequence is CSVEKRGSYNEQFF. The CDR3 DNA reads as TGCAGCGTTGAAAAGCGGGGCTCCTACAATGAGCAGTTCTTC.

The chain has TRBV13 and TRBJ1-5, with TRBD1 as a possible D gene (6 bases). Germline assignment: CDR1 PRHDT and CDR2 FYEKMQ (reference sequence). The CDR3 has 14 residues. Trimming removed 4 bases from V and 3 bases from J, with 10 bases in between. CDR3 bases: TGTGCCAGCAGCTCTGGACAGAACAATCAGCCCCAGCATTTT. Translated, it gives CASSSGQNNQPQHF.

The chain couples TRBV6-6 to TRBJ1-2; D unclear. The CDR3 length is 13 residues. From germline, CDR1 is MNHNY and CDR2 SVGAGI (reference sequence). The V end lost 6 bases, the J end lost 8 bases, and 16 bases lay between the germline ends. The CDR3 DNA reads TGTGCCAGCAGCCCGACCTGGGGTTGGGGCTACACCTTC. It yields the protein CASSPTWGWGYTF.

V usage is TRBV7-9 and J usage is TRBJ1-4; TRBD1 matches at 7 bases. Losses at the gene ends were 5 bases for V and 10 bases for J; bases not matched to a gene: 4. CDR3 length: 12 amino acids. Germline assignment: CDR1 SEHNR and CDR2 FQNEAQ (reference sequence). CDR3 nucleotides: TGTGCCAGCAGCCCAGGGGGGGGAAAACTGTTTTTT. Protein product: CASSPGGGKLFF.

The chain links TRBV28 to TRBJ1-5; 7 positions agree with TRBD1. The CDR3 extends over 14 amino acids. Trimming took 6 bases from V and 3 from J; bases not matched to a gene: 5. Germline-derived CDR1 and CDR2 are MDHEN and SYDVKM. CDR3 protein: CASSTGQPNQPQHF. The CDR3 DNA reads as TGTGCCAGCAGCACGGGACAGCCCAATCAGCCCCAGCATTTT.